The 8 T cell receptor beta chains reported below all come from one sample, sequenced in a study of CD8 T cells in Susac syndrome. Reverse transcription of roughly 0.5 to 1 ug RNA was performed with random hexamers. Using its own MiXCR run on the immunoSEQ multiplex PCR reads, TCRdb lists one record per CDR3 protein. This repertoire shows fewer than 350,000 distinct CDR3 sequences, approximately 85% found once; its top ten account for roughly 0.21%. Material: CD8+ T cells from PBMCs. Source of these receptors: a human donor with multiple sclerosis.

The rearrangement links TRBV3-1 to TRBJ2-7; D call uncertain. The V end lost 0 bases, the J end lost 2 bases, and 14 bases lay between the germline ends. Germline V gene lookup returns CDR1 LGHDT and CDR2 YNNKEL (reference sequence). This CDR3 has 16 residues. The CDR3 region has the DNA TGTGCCAGCAGCCAAGATCTCGGTTCCCGGGCCTACGAGCAGTACTTC. Translation gives CASSQDLGSRAYEQYF.

The chain couples TRBV7-3 to TRBJ2-7, with TRBD2 matching over 11 bases. The CDR3 is 15 residues long. The germline V gene has CDR1 SGHTA and CDR2 FQGTGA. J was trimmed by 3 bases and V by 5 bases; bases with no gene match: 6. DNA for the CDR3: TGTGCCAGCAGCCCAGGACTAGCGGGCCACTACGAGCAGTACTTC. Residues: CASSPGLAGHYEQYF.

The rearrangement joins TRBV5-4 to TRBJ1-1; tentatively, D is TRBD1 (5 bases). CDR1 and CDR2 (germline): SGHNT, YYREEE (reference sequence). This CDR3 has 13 residues. V dropped 0 bases and J dropped 2 bases, with 5 bases sitting between them. This CDR3 reads CASSLGTNTEAFF. CDR3 DNA sequence: TGTGCCAGCAGCTTGGGGACAAACACTGAAGCTTTCTTT.

Worth noting for this clonotype: At one end, the junction sequence differs from germline, possibly due to a read error. J is TRBJ2-7 and V is TRBV5-5, with TRBD1 identical over 9 bases. The CDR3 is 15 amino acids. CDR1 and CDR2 from the germline V gene are SGHKS and YYEKEE (reference sequence). The CDR3 reads CASSFLTGGSHEQYF. The CDR3 DNA reads TGTGCCAGCAGCTTCCTCACAGGGGGCTCCCACGAGCAGTACTTC.

This chain joins TRBV4-1 and TRBJ1-2, with 12 bases that match TRBD1. The CDR3 covers 15 residues. The junction had 7 bases not matched to a gene; V was cut back by 3 bases and J by 8 bases. Germline values: CDR1 MGHRA, CDR2 YSYEKL. Written as DNA, the CDR3 is TGCGCCAGCAGCCAGTCGGGACAGGGGGCCGGGGGCTACACCTTC. As protein: CASSQSGQGAGGYTF.

This clonotype was seen a handful of times. The rearrangement uses TRBV27 and TRBJ2-7, with unresolved D. The CDR3 has 12 amino acids. V shed 0 bases and J shed 6 bases, with 6 bases lying between them. Germline V lookup: CDR1 MNHEY, CDR2 SMNVEV (reference sequence). The CDR3 sequence is CASSLSGSEQYF. Here the CDR3 DNA reads TGTGCCAGCAGTTTATCAGGGTCCGAGCAGTACTTC.

V usage is TRBV20-1 and J usage is TRBJ2-7; unclear D gene. Germline-derived CDR1 and CDR2 are DFQATT and SNEGSKA (reference sequence). This CDR3 comprises 15 residues. V lost 5 bases and J 4 bases, leaving 21 bases between the germline ends. The CDR3 nucleotides read TGCAGTGCTGACACTAATCCCGAGACCCTTTACGAGCAGTACTTC. This codes for CSADTNPETLYEQYF.

This sequence joins TRBV4-3 and TRBJ2-1; 9 bases map to TRBD2. This CDR3 region has 15 residues. Germline CDR1 and CDR2: LGHNA and YSLEER. V lost 0 bases to trimming and J lost 7 bases; unmatched junction nucleotides: 4. The CDR3 bases are TGCGCCAGCAGCCAAGAAGGCGGGAGGGGGAATGAGCAGTTCTTC. Protein sequence: CASSQEGGRGNEQFF.